What follows are 25 T cell receptor beta chains derived from one specimen sequenced in a study of cytomegalovirus exposure and HLA in healthy donors. PCR amplification relied on 60 Vbeta primers (plus 13 Jbeta primers). TCRdb keeps only in-frame clones here, not all; method: immunoSEQ multiplex PCR. Among about 160,000 clones listed, approximately 77% were seen once. Sequenced input: PBMCs. The receptors derive from a female donor in good health and CMV-seronegative.

The table lists this clone with a few counts. V is TRBV6-5 and J is TRBJ2-7; perhaps TRBD2 as D (5 bases). This CDR3 region has 13 residues. CDR1 is MNHEY and CDR2 is SVGAGI in the germline V gene. V gave up 5 bases and J gave up 3 bases, with 11 bases separating them. The CDR3 DNA follows: TGTGCCAGCAGTGAAGCGGAAGTCTACGAGCAGTACTTC. Translated: CASSEAEVYEQYF.

The V and J genes are TRBV6-5 and TRBJ1-1, with TRBD1 as a possible D gene (6 bases). This CDR3 region has 16 residues. CDR1 is MNHEY, CDR2 SVGAGI, per germline. V was shortened by 2 bases and J by 0 bases, with 13 bases between the two germline ends. This CDR3 is CASSYQTGLVNTEAFF. CDR3 DNA sequence: TGTGCCAGCAGTTACCAGACAGGCCTGGTGAACACTGAAGCTTTCTTT.

This chain joins TRBV5-1 and TRBJ1-1; unclear D gene. This CDR3 region has 14 residues. Trimming cost V 1 base and J 2 bases, with 9 bases left between them. The germline V gene encodes CDR1 SGHRS and CDR2 YFSETQ. CDR3 loop: CASSLRQINTEAFF. Written as DNA, the CDR3 is TGCGCCAGCAGCTTGCGCCAGATCAACACTGAAGCTTTCTTT. Full variable domain (rest looked up from reference TRBV5-1 and TRBJ1-1): KAGVTQTPRYLIKTRGQQVTLSCSPISGHRSVSWYQQTPGQGLQFLFEYFSETQRNKGNFPGRFSGRQFSNSRSEMNVSTLELGDSALYLCASSLRQINTEAFFGQGTRLTVV.

The V gene is TRBV19, the J gene TRBJ2-7; D ambiguous. With 0 bases removed from V and 0 bases from J, the gap between germline ends came to 3 bases. Germline V gives CDR1 LNHDA, CDR2 SQIVND (reference sequence). This CDR3 comprises 13 residues. CDR3 nucleotide sequence: TGTGCCAGTAGTATAGACCACTCCTACGAGCAGTACTTC. Translation gives CASSIDHSYEQYF.

The V gene is TRBV5-1, the J gene TRBJ2-5; D unresolved. Matching the DNA end better, TRBJ2-7 makes the J call doubtful. Germline V gene lookup returns CDR1 SGHRS and CDR2 YFSETQ. The CDR3 extends over 14 amino acids. As DNA, the CDR3 is TGCGCCAGCAGCTTGGATTCTCTCCCCTACGAGCAGTACTTC. Encoded protein: CASSLDSLPYEQYF.

This clone was picked up a small number of times. CDR3 region: CASSLYSGSSYEQYF. The CDR3, as DNA: TGTGCCAGCAGCTTATACAGCGGGAGCTCCTACGAGCAGTACTTC. V and J are TRBV7-9 and TRBJ2-7, with 8 bases fitting TRBD2. Germline V gene lookup returns CDR1 SEHNR and CDR2 FQNEAQ (reference sequence). Unmatched junction bases numbered 3, after V lost 2 bases and J lost 0 bases. This CDR3 has 15 residues.

The chain uses TRBV5-1 and TRBJ1-4; 7 bases fit TRBD1. V gave up 3 bases and J gave up 3 bases; unmatched junction bases: 5. The CDR3 totals 15 residues. Looked up from germline, CDR1 is SGHRS and CDR2 is YFSETQ. The CDR3, as DNA: TGCGCCAGCAGCTCCGCGGGACAGTCTAATGAAAAACTGTTTTTT. Encoded protein: CASSSAGQSNEKLFF.

This sequence joins TRBV27 and TRBJ1-6, with D maybe TRBD1 (5 bases). The CDR3 is 14 residues long. Trimming took 6 bases from V and 13 from J, leaving 19 bases between them. Germline V lookup: CDR1 MNHEY, CDR2 SMNVEV (reference sequence). The CDR3 is CASRNTGTPQPLHF. CDR3 nucleotides: TGTGCCAGCAGAAATACCGGGACTCCTCAGCCCCTCCACTTT.

V usage is TRBV27 and J usage is TRBJ2-5; D is possibly TRBD2 (6 bases). The closer fit of TRBJ2-7 to the DNA end suggests the J call may be wrong. This CDR3 comprises 13 residues. CDR1 MNHEY and CDR2 SMNVEV come from the germline V gene (reference sequence). CDR3 region: CASSLGAGYEQYF. DNA for the CDR3: TGTGCCAGCAGTTTAGGAGCGGGCTACGAGCAGTACTTC.

This chain joins TRBV12-2 and TRBJ2-5; the D call TRBD2 from the table was never checked on the DNA. TRBV12-2 corresponds to a pseudogene. CDR3 length equals 15 residues. The CDR3 coding sequence is TGTGCAAGTCGCTTAGTAGCGGGGGGGGATGAGACCCAGTACTTC. It yields the protein CASRLVAGGDETQYF.

The rearrangement uses TRBV7-9 and TRBJ2-2; the match to TRBD2 covers 15 bases. This CDR3 is built from 17 residues. Germline loops: CDR1 SEHNR, CDR2 FQNEAQ (reference sequence). J was trimmed by 6 bases and V by 5 bases; bases with no gene match: 7. For the CDR3, the DNA is TGTGCCAGCAGCGGGCGGACTAGCGGGAGGGCCGCCGGGGAGCTGTTTTTT. This translates into CASSGRTSGRAAGELFF.

This clone was observed a handful of times. The sample holds other DNA sequences that translate to the same CDR3. The chain carries TRBV19 and TRBJ1-1, with D maybe TRBD1 (5 bases). The length of the CDR3 is 15 residues. Germline values: CDR1 LNHDA, CDR2 SQIVND (reference sequence). Trimming took off 2 bases at V and 1 base at J, with 11 bases between the two ends. CDR3 sequence (DNA): TGTGCCAGTAGTATAAATGGGGCTTGGAACACTGAAGCTTTCTTT. Amino acid sequence: CASSINGAWNTEAFF.

This clone was picked up a small number of times. The chain employs TRBV7-3 and TRBJ1-1; tentative D call: TRBD1 (5 bases). The CDR3 totals 14 residues. The germline CDR1 and CDR2 sequences are SGHTA and FQGTGA. The ends were cut back, 5 bases at V and 6 bases at J, with 16 bases in the middle. The CDR3 nucleotides read TGTGCCAGCAGCCCAAAGGGTGGGGGGGCTGAAGCTTTCTTT. Its protein is CASSPKGGGAEAFF.

The chain employs TRBV7-9 and TRBJ2-5, with 8 bases identical to TRBD2. CDR3 length equals 13 residues. J gave up 4 bases and V 6 bases, and 4 bases lay outside the gene matches. Germline V gene data show CDR1 as SEHNR and CDR2 as FQNEAQ (reference sequence). The CDR3 is CASRGLAGETQYF. For the CDR3, the DNA is TGTGCCAGCAGGGGGCTAGCGGGAGAGACCCAGTACTTC.

The chain uses TRBV18 and TRBJ1-1, with TRBD1 identical over 7 bases. The V gene's germline CDR1 is KGHSH and CDR2 LQKENI. This CDR3 spans 13 amino acids. V lost 8 bases, J lost 7 bases, and 10 bases stayed unmatched. The CDR3 nucleotides are TGTGCCAGCAAAGGACAGGCTGGACGTGAAGCTTTCTTT. Amino acid sequence: CASKGQAGREAFF.

This chain connects TRBV12-5 to TRBJ1-1; D perhaps matches TRBD1 (5 bases). Germline CDR1 LGHNT, CDR2 FRNRAP. V lost 3 bases and J 4 bases, leaving 12 bases between the germline ends. This CDR3 spans 14 amino acids. CDR3 sequence (DNA): TGTGCTAGTGGTTTAGGGGCCCCGGGCACTGAAGCTTTCTTT. This gives the protein CASGLGAPGTEAFF.

This chain connects TRBV4-2 to TRBJ1-5; D is uncertain. This CDR3 has 15 amino acids. Germline assignment: CDR1 LGHNA and CDR2 YNFKEQ. V was trimmed by 1 base and J by 0 bases, leaving 7 bases between them. In DNA, the CDR3 is TGTGCCAGCAGCCAAGCGGACTATAGCAATCAGCCCCAGCATTTT. Translating gives CASSQADYSNQPQHF.

This clone came up a few times. The rearrangement uses TRBV13 and TRBJ2-5, with D possibly TRBD2 on 7 matching bases. The CDR3 loop spans 14 amino acids. V was pared by 6 bases and J by 2 bases, with 13 bases between. Per the germline V gene, CDR1 is PRHDT and CDR2 is FYEKMQ (reference sequence). CDR3 loop: CASRGEGGQETQYF. CDR3 nucleotide sequence: TGTGCCAGCAGGGGGGAGGGGGGGCAAGAGACCCAGTACTTC.

V usage is TRBV30 and J usage is TRBJ2-3; a weak D match, TRBD2 (5 bases). This CDR3 is built from 13 residues. V lost 2 bases and J 4 bases, leaving 10 bases between the germline ends. In germline, CDR1 is GTSNPN, CDR2 SVGIG (reference sequence). The CDR3, as DNA: TGTGCCTGGAGTATCCTAGCCGCAGATACGCAGTATTTT. This encodes CAWSILAADTQYF.

This chain joins TRBV10-2 and TRBJ2-5; the D is unclear. With 3 bases removed from V and 7 bases from J, the gap between germline ends came to 12 bases. The CDR3 loop spans 13 amino acids. The germline CDR1 and CDR2 sequences are WSHSY and SAAADI. The CDR3 region is CASSEQNPGTQYF. The CDR3, as DNA: TGCGCCAGCAGTGAACAAAATCCGGGGACCCAGTACTTC.

In DNA, the CDR3 is TGTGCCAGCAGCGCCCCTAGACGGGAGTCGAACACCGGGGAGCTGTTTTTT. It encodes CASSAPRRESNTGELFF. J is TRBJ2-2 and V is TRBV9, with TRBD2 as a possible D gene (6 bases). Looked up from germline, CDR1 is SGDLS and CDR2 is YYNGEE. With 3 bases removed from V and 0 bases from J, the gap between germline ends came to 15 bases. CDR3 length equals 17 residues.

The J gene is TRBJ1-1, the V gene TRBV27; TRBD1 is a possible D gene (6 bases). V lost 6 bases, J lost 2 bases, and 7 bases lay in between. In germline, CDR1 is MNHEY, CDR2 SMNVEV (reference sequence). The CDR3 runs to 12 residues. This CDR3 reads CASRDSNTEAFF. The CDR3 DNA sequence: TGTGCCAGCAGGGACAGCAACACTGAAGCTTTCTTT.

This chain uses TRBV7-9 with TRBJ2-1; TRBD2 aligns across 11 bases. The CDR3 runs to 16 residues. The germline V gene has CDR1 SEHNR and CDR2 FQNEAQ (reference sequence). The V and J ends lost 5 bases and 5 bases, in that order; junction bases with no gene match: 8. The CDR3 is CASSPGSGGAHNEQFF. The DNA for the CDR3 is TGTGCCAGCAGCCCGGGTAGCGGGGGGGCCCACAATGAGCAGTTCTTC.

The V gene is TRBV19, the J gene TRBJ1-1, with TRBD1 as a possible D gene (5 bases). This CDR3 is 13 amino acids long. The V gene's germline CDR1 is LNHDA and CDR2 SQIVND (reference sequence). The V gene lost 4 bases and the J gene lost 4 bases, with 10 bases spanning the gap. The CDR3 DNA sequence: TGTGCCAGTAGTACGGGGGGGGGCACTGAAGCTTTCTTT. Encoded protein: CASSTGGGTEAFF.

CDR3 loop: CASSDTRGGFNEQFF. The CDR3 DNA follows: TGTGCCAGCAGTGACACTAGAGGAGGGTTCAATGAGCAGTTCTTC. The J gene is TRBJ2-1, the V gene TRBV6-4, with D possibly being TRBD2 (6 bases). The CDR3 loop spans 15 amino acids. The V end lost 2 bases, the J end lost 6 bases, and 14 bases lay between the germline ends. Germline V gene data show CDR1 as MRHNA and CDR2 as SNTAGT.